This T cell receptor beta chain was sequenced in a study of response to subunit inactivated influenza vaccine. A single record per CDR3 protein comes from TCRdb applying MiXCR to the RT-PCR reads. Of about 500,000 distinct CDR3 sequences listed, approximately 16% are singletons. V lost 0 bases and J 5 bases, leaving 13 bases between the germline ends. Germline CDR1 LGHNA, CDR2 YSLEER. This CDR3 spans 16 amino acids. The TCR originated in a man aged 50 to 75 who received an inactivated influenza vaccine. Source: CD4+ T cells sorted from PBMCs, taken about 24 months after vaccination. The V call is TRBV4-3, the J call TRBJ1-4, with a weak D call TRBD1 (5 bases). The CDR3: CASSQDSVGDNEKLFF. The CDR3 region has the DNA TGCGCCAGCAGCCAAGATTCAGTAGGGGACAATGAAAAACTGTTTTTT.